Presented here are 10 T cell receptor beta chains from one specimen sequenced in a study of identical twins. TCRdb re-called the 5' RACE reads with MiXCR, one entry per CDR3 protein. In the table there are hundreds of thousands of distinct CDR3 sequences, less than 9% of which are singletons. These data are also associated with another study on yellow fever vaccine responses in identical twins.

The specimen sequenced was PBMCs. These receptors originate from a woman younger than 30 in good health.

A few counts support this clonotype. The chain employs TRBV7-8 and TRBJ2-1, with TRBD2 matching 9 bases. Germline CDR1 and CDR2: SGHVS and FQNEAQ. V was clipped by 5 bases and J by 5 bases; unmatched bases: 13. CDR3 length equals 17 residues. CDR3 DNA: TGTGCCAGCAGCCCACTCCCCGGGACTAGCAGTAACAATGAGCAGTTCTTC. This encodes CASSPLPGTSSNNEQFF.

The rearrangement uses TRBV2 and TRBJ2-2; 9 nucleotides match TRBD2. The CDR3 is 19 amino acids. From germline, CDR1 is SNHLY and CDR2 FYNNEI. The junction had 10 bases not matched to a gene; V was cut back by 1 base and J by 1 base. The DNA of the CDR3 is TGTGCCAGCAGTGAAGTCGGTCTAGCGGGAATGGGGAACACCGGGGAGCTGTTTTTT. It codes for CASSEVGLAGMGNTGELFF.

In this sample, this clonotype turned up many times. DNA for the CDR3: TGCAGTGCTAGAGCACGGTACAATGAGCAGTTCTTC. It specifies CSARARYNEQFF. V gene TRBV20-1 combines with J gene TRBJ2-1; no definite D call. Trimming stripped 1 base from V and 4 bases from J, with 5 bases between. CDR1 and CDR2 (germline): DFQATT, SNEGSKA (reference sequence). This CDR3 comprises 12 residues.

This clonotype was observed many times. The chain has TRBV12-3 or TRBV12-4 and TRBJ2-7, with 9 bases that match TRBD2. The CDR3 has 15 residues. The V and J ends lost 6 bases and 5 bases, in that order; junction bases with no gene match: 11. Written as DNA, the CDR3 is TGTGCCAGCAGGTCACGCGAGGTAGCGGGAGACGAGCAGTACTTC. Protein sequence: CASRSREVAGDEQYF.

V gene TRBV24-1 combines with J gene TRBJ2-2, with 11 bases matching TRBD1. The CDR3 totals 19 residues. The trim removed 2 bases at V and 6 bases at J, leaving 13 bases unmatched. In germline, CDR1 is KGHDR, CDR2 SFDVKD. The CDR3 nucleotides are TGTGCCACCAGTGATTCGTTCTACCGGGACAGGGGGATGGCCGGGGAGCTGTTTTTT. As protein: CATSDSFYRDRGMAGELFF.

This clonotype turned up a few times. The chain combines TRBV5-1 with TRBJ2-3; D is unresolved. CDR3 length: 17 residues. V dropped 0 bases and J dropped 1 base, with 15 bases sitting between them. Germline values: CDR1 SGHRS, CDR2 YFSETQ. As DNA, the CDR3 is TGCGCCAGCAGCTTGGCCGGTGAGACTCCACGCACAGATACGCAGTATTTT. It translates to CASSLAGETPRTDTQYF.

This clonotype was counted only a few times. The J gene is TRBJ1-6, the V gene TRBV11-2; D is unresolved. The CDR3 is 14 amino acids. V dropped 0 bases and J dropped 6 bases, with 6 bases sitting between them. The germline gives CDR1 SGHAT, CDR2 FQNNGV. The DNA of the CDR3 is TGTGCCAGCAGCTTAGAACTCCTTAATTCACCCCTCCACTTT. Translating it yields CASSLELLNSPLHF.

This clonotype has only a few counts. The CDR3 DNA sequence: TGTGCCAGCTCACCCAGGGAAACTAATGAAAAACTGTTTTTT. It translates to CASSPRETNEKLFF. The chain joins TRBV18 to TRBJ1-4; maybe TRBD1 (5 bases). The CDR3 runs 14 residues. V lost 3 bases and J 1 base, leaving 6 bases between the germline ends. Germline loops: CDR1 KGHSH, CDR2 LQKENI.

This clonotype appeared many times. The chain couples TRBV6-2 or TRBV6-3 to TRBJ2-1; 7 nucleotides align to TRBD2. Trimming cost V 4 bases and J 3 bases; bases outside gene matches: 9. The CDR3 sequence is 16 residues long. CDR1 and CDR2 (germline): MNHEY, SVGEGT. CDR3 in DNA: TGTGCCAGCAGTTTCGGGCTAGCGGTATACTACAATGAGCAGTTCTTC. Residues: CASSFGLAVYYNEQFF.

The chain employs TRBV4-1 and TRBJ2-3; 10 bases are a match to TRBD2. Looked up from germline, CDR1 is MGHRA and CDR2 is YSYEKL. This CDR3 is 16 amino acids long. The V gene end was trimmed by 1 base and the J gene end by 6 bases; junction bases not matched to a gene: 7. The CDR3 loop reads CASSQVALAGLDTQYF. The DNA for the CDR3 is TGCGCCAGCAGCCAAGTGGCACTAGCGGGGTTGGATACGCAGTATTTT.